The 7 T cell receptor beta chains listed next were all sequenced from one sample in a study of preoperative IRX-2 immunotherapy in early breast cancer. Clones were read by immunoSEQ multiplex PCR, and TCRdb kept only the in-frame ones, dropping some. Here the sample spans around 34,000 clones, around four fifths being singletons. The sample's treatment: preoperative locoregional IRX-2 cytokine immunotherapy. Sequences were derived from lymph node tissue, sampled from a patient treated with IRX-2 immunotherapy. These receptors came from a human donor with breast cancer.

This clone appeared a few times. This chain connects TRBV28 to TRBJ1-4; 11 bases are shared with TRBD1. The germline gives CDR1 MDHEN, CDR2 SYDVKM. With 9 bases clipped from V and 10 bases from J, the junction kept 10 bases outside the gene matches. The CDR3 spans 14 residues. The CDR3 protein is CASGIAGTGGKLFF. The CDR3 region has the DNA TGTGCCAGTGGGATTGCCGGGACAGGGGGAAAACTGTTTTTT.

The chain joins TRBV19 to TRBJ2-1; D is possibly TRBD2 (6 bases). The CDR3 contains 14 residues. CDR1 is LNHDA, CDR2 SQIVND, per germline (reference sequence). V shed 4 bases and J shed 4 bases, with 11 bases lying between them. CDR3 in DNA: TGTGCCAGTAGTACCAGCGGGCCATACAATGAGCAGTTCTTC. This sequence encodes CASSTSGPYNEQFF.

The chain couples TRBV11-3 to TRBJ1-3; D not certain. Between the trimmed V and J ends, which lost 7 bases and 0 bases, there was a span of 10 bases. Germline CDR1 is SGHNT and CDR2 is YENEEA. The CDR3 extends over 14 amino acids. CDR3 amino acids: CASTPGNSGNTIYF. The CDR3 DNA is TGTGCCAGCACCCCGGGGAACTCTGGAAACACCATATATTTT.

The gene calls are TRBV19 and TRBJ2-3, with TRBD1 matching 10 bases. Trimming removed 9 bases from V and 4 bases from J; junction bases left unmatched: 4. This CDR3 contains 13 residues. From germline, CDR1 is LNHDA and CDR2 SQIVND (reference sequence). The CDR3 protein is CASRDRGADTQYF. CDR3 nucleotide sequence: TGTGCCAGCCGGGACAGGGGTGCAGATACGCAGTATTTT.

The rearrangement uses TRBV5-1 and TRBJ1-2, with D possibly matching TRBD1 (6 bases). Germline-derived CDR1 and CDR2 are SGHRS and YFSETQ. The CDR3 contains 16 residues. V dropped 3 bases and J dropped 8 bases, with 23 bases sitting between them. CDR3 DNA: TGCGCCAGCAGCTCCACCCCCCTACAGGGATCAAGCGGCTACACCTTC. Translating gives CASSSTPLQGSSGYTF. Based on the CDR3 plus reference TRBV5-1 and TRBJ1-2, the full variable domain is KAGVTQTPRYLIKTRGQQVTLSCSPISGHRSVSWYQQTPGQGLQFLFEYFSETQRNKGNFPGRFSGRQFSNSRSEMNVSTLELGDSALYLCASSSTPLQGSSGYTFGSGTRLTVV.

The chain has TRBV18 and TRBJ1-2, with 7 bases matching TRBD1. V shed 4 bases, J shed 8 bases, and the junction held 7 bases outside the gene matches. The germline gives CDR1 KGHSH, CDR2 LQKENI. The CDR3 has 13 amino acids. CDR3 protein: CASSRGQDEGYTF. CDR3 DNA sequence: TGTGCCAGCTCACGCGGACAGGATGAAGGCTACACCTTC.

There are a few counts of this clone. V usage is TRBV30 and J usage is TRBJ1-5; TRBD1 is a possible D gene (6 bases). Germline V CDR1 and CDR2: GTSNPN, SVGIG (reference sequence). This CDR3 contains 13 residues. The V and J ends lost 5 bases and 3 bases respectively, with 11 bases between them. The CDR3 is CAWATGYNQPQHF. The DNA of the CDR3 is TGTGCCTGGGCGACAGGCTACAATCAGCCCCAGCATTTT.